The 5 T cell receptor beta chains below come from one sample, sequenced in a study of vaccination and CD4 T cells after COVID-19. The treatment: roughly 10-day PBMC culture with coronavirus spike peptide pools or control peptides (ViraFEST assay). Sequencing of cultured CD4+ T cell DNA used the Oncomine TCR Beta short-read assay. MiXCR, applied by TCRdb to the PCR reads, yields one record per CDR3 protein. The sample lists 3,400 or so distinct CDR3 sequences; approximately 24% were seen once. These receptors' targets are unknown. The specimen comprised CD4+ T cells from blood, cultured in vitro, sampled after SARS-CoV-2 vaccination. The receptors shown here come from a human donor who had recovered from COVID-19.

This clonotype appeared once. The J gene is TRBJ1-2, the V gene TRBV5-4, with D possibly being TRBD1 (5 bases). The CDR3 covers 14 residues. The germline CDR1 and CDR2 sequences are SGHNT and YYREEE (reference sequence). With 4 bases removed from V and 4 bases from J, the gap between germline ends came to 14 bases. The CDR3 DNA reads TGTGCCAGCAGCCCCAGGGATGTGGGCTATGGCTACACCTTC. Translation: CASSPRDVGYGYTF.

The V gene is TRBV5-4, the J gene TRBJ1-2, with D unresolved. CDR1 is SGHNT, CDR2 YYREEE, per germline (reference sequence). The V and J ends lost 0 bases and 7 bases respectively, with 7 bases between them. The CDR3 length is 12 residues. The CDR3 coding sequence is TGTGCCAGCAGCTTGGGGGTTGGTGGCTACACCTTC. Translated: CASSLGVGGYTF.

This clonotype was picked up many times. The chain employs TRBV27 and TRBJ1-6, with D perhaps matching TRBD1 (5 bases). This CDR3 spans 15 amino acids. The germline V gene encodes CDR1 MNHEY and CDR2 SMNVEV (reference sequence). The V end was cut by 2 bases, the J end by 9 bases, with 14 bases between. CDR3 nucleotide sequence: TGTGCCAGCAGTTTAGGATCCAGGGTGGGTTCACCCCTCCACTTT. This encodes CASSLGSRVGSPLHF.

Note on this clonotype: This may be a read error, as it is one base from a much larger clone. The chain uses TRBV20-1 and TRBJ1-5; D is perhaps TRBD1 (5 bases). The CDR3 sequence is 16 residues long. CDR1 and CDR2 (germline): DFQATT, SNEGSKA (reference sequence). Trimming pared 2 bases from V and 6 bases from J, leaving 20 bases between. The CDR3 here is CSARRWTTEAGQPQHF. In DNA form, the CDR3 reads TGCAGTGCTAGACGATGGACAACGGAGGCCGGTCAGCCCCAGCATTTT.

This clonotype was seen only a few times. The rearrangement joins TRBV20-1 to TRBJ1-1, with TRBD1 matching over 10 bases. CDR1 is DFQATT and CDR2 is SNEGSKA in the germline V gene (reference sequence). V lost 4 bases to trimming and J lost 5 bases; unmatched junction nucleotides: 10. The CDR3 has 15 residues. CDR3 DNA: TGCAGTGCTACCTACCCGCGGACAGGGGGAACTGAAGCTTTCTTT. Translation: CSATYPRTGGTEAFF.